This T cell receptor (beta chain) was captured in a study of shared clonotypes between healthy human individuals (dated by TCRdb to 2020 to 2021). Notes on the research overall: The cohort included a few men and a couple of women between 18 and 49 years of age. Blood TCR repertoires of a handful of healthy adults were deeply sequenced to estimate repertoire size and the extent of clonotype sharing between individuals. Leukapheresis yielded between about 0.85 and 9 billion PBMCs per donor. To increase sequencing depth and limit assay-specific biases, TCR repertoire library preparation and sequencing were carried out by different laboratories using diverse techniques. For each donor, three plates each were used for CD4 naive and CD4 memory, two plates were used for CD8 naive, and one plate was used for CD8 memory.

The cysteine opens and the phenylalanine closes a CDR3 of 16 amino acids. Only CDR3 DNA is held: 48 bases, read in frame from base 1. Trimming removed 4 bases from V and 6 bases from J; the gene matches leave 10 bases unexplained. CDR1 and CDR2, looked up from the germline V gene, are SGHAT and FQNNGV. Using the deep immunoSEQ assay, TCR CDR3 regions were amplified from genomic DNA by multiplex PCR. Extracted genomic DNA from each cell subset was distributed evenly across all wells of several immunoSEQ 96-well plates, and each plate was treated as a replicate. For sorted subsets, each replicate PCR was loaded with about 0.2 ug genomic DNA, equivalent to 25,000 to 30,000 T cell genomes. The purified libraries were quantified using a Qubit 3.0 fluorometer, sized with a Bioanalyzer 2100, and then quantified again using the KAPA Library Quantification kit. Every immunoSEQ 96-well plate was sequenced on a dedicated single-read 150-cycle Illumina NextSeq 550 flow cell. The authors processed their data as follows. Because the immunoSEQ output included only junctional sequences and no quality scores, the filtering could not be the same as the filtering used for full-length reads. Sequences were annotated with PyIR, a Python wrapper for IgBLAST v1.9, and V/J genes and CDR3 were assigned using IMGT germline references. Any read was removed if the V/J assignment was weak (E-value above 1e-6), the CDR3 was missing, or the read contained stop codons, out-of-frame junctions, or ambiguous translated residues. V3J clonotypes were defined as sequences sharing an identical inferred V gene, J gene, and CDR3 amino acid sequence. Percentage overlap between repertoires was calculated by dividing the number of shared unique clonotypes by the size of the smaller repertoire. Three approaches were used to assess repertoire richness: RTK rarefaction, the Chao1 estimator, and Recon v2.1 estimates of unobserved clonotypes. For all TCRbeta clonotypes obtained by the gDNA method from four donors, generation probabilities were computed with OLGA. The table comes from immuneACCESS by way of TCRdb, which keeps in-frame sequences with V and J called. Part of the clones is missing from these tables; in studies checked, under half for an unresolved V gene and the rest for unknown reasons. D and trimming come from the DNA, and the V and J calls and clone size come from that table. This sample gives approximately 2,000,000 clones in total; under 95% of them show up just once. The ten most abundant clones make up 0.37% of the sample.

Broad study findings and their caveats: Approximately 5% of naive CD4, approximately 3.7% of naive CD8, about 2.4% of memory CD4, and about 0.4% of memory CD8 clonotypes were shared across a few donors. Rarefaction of sorted-subset datasets indicated incomplete sequencing despite the large sequencing depth. Sampling was restricted to blood, and TCR repertoires in tissue are likely to differ from TCR repertoires in blood. Pairwise subsampling indicated that sequencing depth was expected to affect the degree of clonotype sharing among donors. Higher generation probabilities were observed for clonotypes shared by all four sorted-subset donors than for non-shared clonotypes. Because the study included a small number of donors, the genetic and exposure-history diversity represented was limited. Naive subsets generally had larger estimated clonotype richness than memory subsets.

A remark on this clone: There is no known antigen for this receptor. Qualities for individual bases were not recorded, and no much larger clone is one base off.

Healthy HIV-negative adults with no recently reported acute infections or vaccinations were included as donors. All donors were Caucasian adults living in Nashville, Tennessee, USA. CD4+ T cells were enriched by magnetic negative selection; naive cells were then positively selected on CD45RA, and the negative fraction formed the memory subset. After blood collection by leukapheresis, PBMCs were isolated using Ficoll-Histopaque density gradient centrifugation and then cryopreserved in the vapor phase of liquid nitrogen. Analytical flow cytometry was used to check the purity and quantity of each magnetically sorted T cell population. Genomic DNA was isolated from every sorted fraction and measured by UV absorbance on a Nanodrop 2000c.

The sequence came from a man in his late teens or twenties in good health. Some clones in this sample may be carry-over from other donors' samples. This receptor chain uses TRBV11-2 and TRBJ2-3, and 10 junctional nucleotides match TRBD1. The material sequenced was naive CD4+ T cells from PBMCs. Read against the paper, the sample's cell subset or site label means: CD45RA+ positively selected. The nucleotides are TGTGCCAGCAGCTCTCCCCAAGGGACAGGGGTTGATACGCAGTATTTT. Its coded protein is CASSSPQGTGVDTQYF.